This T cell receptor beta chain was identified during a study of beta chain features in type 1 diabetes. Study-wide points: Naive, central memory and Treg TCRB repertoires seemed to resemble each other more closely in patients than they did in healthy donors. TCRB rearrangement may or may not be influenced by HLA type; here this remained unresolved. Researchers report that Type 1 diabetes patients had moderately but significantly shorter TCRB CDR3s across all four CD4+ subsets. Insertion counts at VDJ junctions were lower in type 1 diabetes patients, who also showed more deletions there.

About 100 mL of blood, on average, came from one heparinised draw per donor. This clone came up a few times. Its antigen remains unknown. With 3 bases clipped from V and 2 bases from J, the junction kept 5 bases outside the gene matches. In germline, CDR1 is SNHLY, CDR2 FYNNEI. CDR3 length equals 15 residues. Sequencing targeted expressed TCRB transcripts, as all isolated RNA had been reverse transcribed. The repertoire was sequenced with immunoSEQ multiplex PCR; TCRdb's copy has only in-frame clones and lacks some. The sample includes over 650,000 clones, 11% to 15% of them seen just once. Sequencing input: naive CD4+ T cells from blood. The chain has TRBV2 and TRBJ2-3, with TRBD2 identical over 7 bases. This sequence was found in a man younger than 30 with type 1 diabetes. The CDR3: CASSEWTRATDTQYF. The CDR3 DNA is TGTGCCAGCAGTGAGTGGACTAGGGCCACAGATACGCAGTATTTT.